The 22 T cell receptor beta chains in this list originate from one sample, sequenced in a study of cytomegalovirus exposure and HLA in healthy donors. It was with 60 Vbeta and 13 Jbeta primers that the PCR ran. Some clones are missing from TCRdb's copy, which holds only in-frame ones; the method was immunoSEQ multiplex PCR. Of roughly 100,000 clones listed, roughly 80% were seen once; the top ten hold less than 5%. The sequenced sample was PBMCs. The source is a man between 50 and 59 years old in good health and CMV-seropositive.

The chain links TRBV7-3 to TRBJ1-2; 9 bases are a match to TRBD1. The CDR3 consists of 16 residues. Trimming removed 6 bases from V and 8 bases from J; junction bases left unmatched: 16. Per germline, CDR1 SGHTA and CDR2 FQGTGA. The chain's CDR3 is CASSVLQDRGSEGYTF. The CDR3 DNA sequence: TGTGCCAGCAGTGTCCTCCAGGACAGGGGATCGGAGGGCTACACCTTC.

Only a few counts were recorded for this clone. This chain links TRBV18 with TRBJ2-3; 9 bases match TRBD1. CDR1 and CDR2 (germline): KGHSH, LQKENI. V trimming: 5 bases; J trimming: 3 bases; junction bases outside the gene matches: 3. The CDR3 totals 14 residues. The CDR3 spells CASSLQGATDTQYF. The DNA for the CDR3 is TGTGCCAGCTCATTACAGGGGGCAACAGATACGCAGTATTTT.

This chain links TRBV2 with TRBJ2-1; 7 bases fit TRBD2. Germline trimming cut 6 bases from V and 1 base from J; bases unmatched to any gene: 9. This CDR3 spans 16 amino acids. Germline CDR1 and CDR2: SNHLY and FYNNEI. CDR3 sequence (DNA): TGTGCCAGCAGCGGCCTTACTAGCGAGTCCTACAATGAGCAGTTCTTC. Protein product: CASSGLTSESYNEQFF. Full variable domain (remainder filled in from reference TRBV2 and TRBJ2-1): EPEVTQTPSHQVTQMGQEVILRCVPISNHLYFYWYRQILGQKVEFLVSFYNNEISEKSEIFDDQFSVERPDGSNFTLKIRSTKLEDSAMYFCASSGLTSESYNEQFFGPGTRLTVL.

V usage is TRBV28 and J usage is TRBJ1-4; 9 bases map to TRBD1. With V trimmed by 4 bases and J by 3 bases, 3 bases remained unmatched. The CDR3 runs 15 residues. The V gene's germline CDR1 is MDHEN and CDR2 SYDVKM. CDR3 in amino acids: CASSSQGAANEKLFF. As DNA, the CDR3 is TGTGCCAGCAGTTCACAGGGGGCAGCTAATGAAAAACTGTTTTTT.

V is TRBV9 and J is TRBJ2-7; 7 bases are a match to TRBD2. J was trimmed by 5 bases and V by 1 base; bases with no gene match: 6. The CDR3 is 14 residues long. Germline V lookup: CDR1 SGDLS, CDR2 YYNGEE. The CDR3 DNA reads TGTGCCAGCAGCGTAAGGGCGGGAGTGAACGAGCAGTACTTC. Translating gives CASSVRAGVNEQYF.

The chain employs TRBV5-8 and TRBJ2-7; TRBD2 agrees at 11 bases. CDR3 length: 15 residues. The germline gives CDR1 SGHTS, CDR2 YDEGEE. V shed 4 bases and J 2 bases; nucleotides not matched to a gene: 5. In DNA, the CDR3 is TGTGCCAGCAGCCAAACTAGCGGGAGAACCTACGAGCAGTACTTC. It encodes CASSQTSGRTYEQYF.

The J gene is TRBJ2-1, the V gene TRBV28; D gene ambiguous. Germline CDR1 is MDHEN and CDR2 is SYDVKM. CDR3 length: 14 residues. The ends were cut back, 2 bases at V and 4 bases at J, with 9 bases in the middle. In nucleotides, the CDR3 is TGTGCCAGCAGTTTAGTGGGCCTGTACAATGAGCAGTTCTTC. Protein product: CASSLVGLYNEQFF.

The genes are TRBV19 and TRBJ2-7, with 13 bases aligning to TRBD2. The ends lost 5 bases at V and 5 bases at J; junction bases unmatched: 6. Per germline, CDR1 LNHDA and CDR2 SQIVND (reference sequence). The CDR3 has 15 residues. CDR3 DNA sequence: TGTGCCAGTAGTTTTCGGACTAGCGGGAGACACGAGCAGTACTTC. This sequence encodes CASSFRTSGRHEQYF.

CDR3 protein: CASRRPGSQETQYF. The CDR3 DNA is TGTGCCAGCAGGCGACCGGGAAGCCAAGAGACCCAGTACTTC. The rearrangement uses TRBV27 and TRBJ2-5, with D possibly being TRBD2 (5 bases). Trimming took 6 bases from V and 1 from J, leaving 12 bases between them. Germline CDR1 reads MNHEY; CDR2 reads SMNVEV (reference sequence). The CDR3 consists of 14 residues.

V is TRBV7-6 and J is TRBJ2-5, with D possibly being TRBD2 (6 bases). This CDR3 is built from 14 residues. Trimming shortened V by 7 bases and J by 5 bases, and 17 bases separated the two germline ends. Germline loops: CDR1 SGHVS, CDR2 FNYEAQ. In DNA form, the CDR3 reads TGTGCCAGCACTCCAGCTAGCGCTGGGGAGACCCAGTACTTC. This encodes CASTPASAGETQYF.

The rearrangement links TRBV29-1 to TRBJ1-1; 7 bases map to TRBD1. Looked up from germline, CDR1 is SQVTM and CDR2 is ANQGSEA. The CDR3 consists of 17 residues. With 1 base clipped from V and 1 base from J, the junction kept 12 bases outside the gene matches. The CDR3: CSVEGEGGRQSNTEAFF. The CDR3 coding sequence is TGCAGCGTTGAAGGCGAAGGGGGCAGACAATCGAACACTGAAGCTTTCTTT.

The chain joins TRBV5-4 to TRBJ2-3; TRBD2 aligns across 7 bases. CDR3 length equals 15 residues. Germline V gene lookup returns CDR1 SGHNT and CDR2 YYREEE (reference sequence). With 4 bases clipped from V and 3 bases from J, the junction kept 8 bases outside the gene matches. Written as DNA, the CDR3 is TGTGCCAGCAGCCGCAGCGGGATCTTAACAGATACGCAGTATTTT. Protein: CASSRSGILTDTQYF. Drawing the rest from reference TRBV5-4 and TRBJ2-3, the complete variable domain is ETGVTQSPTHLIKTRGQQVTLRCSSQSGHNTVSWYQQALGQGPQFIFQYYREEENGRGNFPPRFSGLQFPNYSSELNVNALELDDSALYLCASSRSGILTDTQYFGPGTRLTVL.

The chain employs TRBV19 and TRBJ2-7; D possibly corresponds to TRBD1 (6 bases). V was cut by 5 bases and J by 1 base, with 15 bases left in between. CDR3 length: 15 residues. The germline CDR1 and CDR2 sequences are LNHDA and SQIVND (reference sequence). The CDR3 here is CASSVRGRGSYEQYF. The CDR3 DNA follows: TGTGCCAGTAGTGTTAGGGGGAGAGGGTCCTACGAGCAGTACTTC.

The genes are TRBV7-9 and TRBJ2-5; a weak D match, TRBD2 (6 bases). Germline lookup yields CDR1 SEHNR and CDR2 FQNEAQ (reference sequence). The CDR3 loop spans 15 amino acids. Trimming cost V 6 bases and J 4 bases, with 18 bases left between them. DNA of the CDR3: TGTGCCAGCAGTTCATACGGAGGGCCGGTAGAGACCCAGTACTTC. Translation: CASSSYGGPVETQYF.

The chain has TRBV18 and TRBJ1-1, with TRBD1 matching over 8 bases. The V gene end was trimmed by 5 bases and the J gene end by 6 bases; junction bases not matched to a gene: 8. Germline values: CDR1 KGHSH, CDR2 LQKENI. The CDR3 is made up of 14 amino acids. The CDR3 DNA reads TGTGCCAGCTCAACTGGACAGGGTACAGCTGAAGCTTTCTTT. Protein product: CASSTGQGTAEAFF.

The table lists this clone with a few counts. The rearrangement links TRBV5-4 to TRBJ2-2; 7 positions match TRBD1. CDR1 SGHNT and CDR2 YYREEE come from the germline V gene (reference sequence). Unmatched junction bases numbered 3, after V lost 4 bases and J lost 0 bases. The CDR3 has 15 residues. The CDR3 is CASSLGQTNTGELFF. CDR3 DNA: TGTGCCAGCAGCCTGGGACAGACGAACACCGGGGAGCTGTTTTTT.

The CDR3 sequence is CASSPPGRGYQPQHF. CDR3 DNA: TGTGCCAGCAGCCCCCCCGGCAGGGGGTATCAGCCCCAGCATTTT. The rearrangement joins TRBV7-2 to TRBJ1-5, with TRBD1 identical over 7 bases. The germline CDR1 and CDR2 sequences are SGHTA and FQGNSA. The CDR3 extends over 15 amino acids. V was pared by 5 bases and J by 5 bases, with 9 bases of the junction left unmatched.

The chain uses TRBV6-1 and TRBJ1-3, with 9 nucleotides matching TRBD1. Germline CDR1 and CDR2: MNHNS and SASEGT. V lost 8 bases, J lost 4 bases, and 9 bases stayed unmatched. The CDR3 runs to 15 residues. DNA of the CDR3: TGTGCCAGCTCCGAAGATGGGACAGGGGGAAACACCATATATTTT. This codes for CASSEDGTGGNTIYF.

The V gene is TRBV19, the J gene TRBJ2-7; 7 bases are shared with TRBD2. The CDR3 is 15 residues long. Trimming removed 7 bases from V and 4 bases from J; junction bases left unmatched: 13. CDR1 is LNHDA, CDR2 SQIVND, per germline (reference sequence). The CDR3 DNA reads TGTGCCAGTAAGGCTACGGCGGGAGTAGGTTACGAGCAGTACTTC. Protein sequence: CASKATAGVGYEQYF.

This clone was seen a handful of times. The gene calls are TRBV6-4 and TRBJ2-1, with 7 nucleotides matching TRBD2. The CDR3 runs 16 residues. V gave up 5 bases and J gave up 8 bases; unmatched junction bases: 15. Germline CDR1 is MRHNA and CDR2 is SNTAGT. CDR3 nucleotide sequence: TGTGCCAGCAGTCCCGGGGCTGGCGATGGGGGGGATGAGCAGTTCTTC. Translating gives CASSPGAGDGGDEQFF.

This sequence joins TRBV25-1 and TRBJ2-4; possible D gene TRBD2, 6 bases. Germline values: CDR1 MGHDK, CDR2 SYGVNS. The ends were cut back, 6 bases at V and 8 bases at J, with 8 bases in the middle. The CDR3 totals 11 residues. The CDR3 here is CASRGEDIQYF. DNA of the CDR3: TGTGCCAGCAGAGGGGAGGACATTCAGTACTTC.

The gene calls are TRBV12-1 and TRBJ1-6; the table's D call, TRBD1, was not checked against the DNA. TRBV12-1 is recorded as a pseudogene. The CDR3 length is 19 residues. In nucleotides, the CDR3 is TGTGCCAGCAGCTTTGCGCCGGGGTATCAGGGGTGGGTTGATTCACCCCTCCACTTT. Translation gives CASSFAPGYQGWVDSPLHF.